The source of this T cell receptor (beta chain) is a study of T cell responses to AZD1222 COVID-19 vaccine. Study background: Both about-4-week and about-12-week second-dose recipients were combined.

Study-wide points: Clonal diversity was possibly underestimated; the donors were predominantly white British and more often female. Only a handful of AZD1222 recipients, several in all, had baseline seropositivity. Sampled repertoires all dated from after the peak T cell response.

Regarding this clone: Its antigen is unidentified.

Clones were read by immunoSEQ multiplex PCR, and TCRdb kept only the in-frame ones, dropping some. The profile covers some 96,000 clones, with approximately 87% appearing a single time and approximately 16% taken by the ten largest. The clonotype comes from an adult in good health. Material: peripheral blood, obtained on day 0 of AZD1222 vaccination.

Here the CDR3 reads CASSYMAEAFF. CDR3 nucleotide sequence: TGTGCCAGCAGTTATATGGCTGAAGCTTTCTTT. The J gene is TRBJ1-1, the V gene TRBV6-5, with D unclear. The CDR3 runs to 11 residues. CDR1 and CDR2 from the germline V gene are MNHEY and SVGAGI. Deletions cut 3 bases from V and 6 bases from J, with 5 bases between.